The T cell receptor beta chain under discussion was sequenced for a study of CD8 T cells in ankylosing spondylitis (dated by TCRdb to about 2017). For the wider study: To find TCR variants linked to disease, the study profiled T cell receptor beta repertoires in ankylosing spondylitis patients and healthy donors. The whole study cohort included roughly 110 healthy donors and over 20 ankylosing spondylitis patients. Peripheral blood samples were taken, and synovial fluid was additionally collected from ankylosing spondylitis patients.

Sequences SQVTM (CDR1) and ANQGSEA (CDR2) are obtained from the germline V gene. V lost 5 bases and J lost 2 bases; the stretch between them is 16 bases long. The CDR3 spans 15 residues, from the cysteine through the phenylalanine. Here the CDR3 DNA is all that survives: 45 bases in frame from base 1. This clonotype has more than one count but fewer than ten. Its specific antigen is unknown. Per-base qualities were not stored, and no clone one base away is much larger. Instrument on record: Illumina HiSeq 2500. Quantitative 5'-RACE with molecular barcodes was used to prepare TCR beta libraries. As for how the authors treated the data: Disease-linked TCR variants were identified with a new computational method built on a probabilistic model of VDJ rearrangement. In TCRdb, the public reads were trimmed at Q25 with fastp and aligned with MiXCR, with productive beta chains retained. All rows with the same CDR3 protein become a single entry with the most common DNA and genes. TCRdb's processing, not the study's, gives the V and J calls here. The sample contains about 130,000 distinct CDR3 sequences, 9.3% of them found a single time. In total, the top ten clones hold approximately 3.3% of the sample.

The paper's findings and limits, for the study overall: The disease-linked clones had a CD8+ phenotype and were found at relatively low frequencies in peripheral blood. A TCR beta motif of about 8 highly homologous amino acid variants appeared characteristic of blood from ankylosing spondylitis patients. According to the report, matched synovial fluid samples from ankylosing spondylitis patients were significantly enriched for the disease-linked clones. Some motif variants had previously been reported in the synovial fluid and blood of reactive arthritis patients, which suggests shared mechanisms of disease initiation.

The receptor was derived from a male donor with ankylosing spondylitis or in good health (not recorded which). The chain joins TRBV29-1 to TRBJ2-1, and TRBD2 may be the D gene, going by 5 matching bases. Sample: blood, either unsorted or a sorted T cell fraction (not recorded which). The CDR3 in this case is CSVYPVAITYNEQFF. The DNA sequence is as follows: TGCAGCGTTTACCCTGTAGCGATCACCTACAATGAGCAGTTCTTC.